What follows are 23 T cell receptor beta chains derived from one specimen sequenced in a study of blood T cells in healthy people across ages. A second 7 to 11 cycle PCR used barcoded and J-beta primers. TCRdb called the 5' RACE reads again in MiXCR, with one record for every CDR3 protein. The sample holds approximately 800,000 distinct CDR3 sequences, 55% to 75% seen once. Sequenced material: blood. These receptors were taken from a man younger than 45 in good health.

This clonotype has only a few counts. This chain joins TRBV28 and TRBJ2-5; 7 nucleotides align to TRBD2. The assigned J gene may be wrong: the sequence end matches TRBJ2-7 better. The CDR3 sequence is 13 residues long. CDR1 and CDR2 from the germline V gene are MDHEN and SYDVKM. The DNA for the CDR3 is TGTGCCAGCAGCCCAACTAGCGAGTACGAGCAGTACTTC. Protein product: CASSPTSEYEQYF.

This clonotype was observed a handful of times. The chain combines TRBV4-3 with TRBJ2-1; 12 positions agree with TRBD2. The trim removed 0 bases at V and 8 bases at J, leaving 5 bases unmatched. The germline CDR1 and CDR2 sequences are LGHNA and YSLEER. This CDR3 region has 16 residues. CDR3 coding DNA: TGCGCCAGCAGCCAAGATCCGTCTAGCGGGAGGGATGAGCAGTTCTTC. Translated: CASSQDPSSGRDEQFF.

V is TRBV12-5 and J is TRBJ2-4, with D hard to call. V was cut by 6 bases and J by 1 base, with 13 bases left in between. CDR3 length: 15 amino acids. The germline CDR1 and CDR2 sequences are LGHNT and FRNRAP. The CDR3 spells CASGPGWAAKNIQYF. Written as DNA, the CDR3 is TGTGCTAGTGGACCGGGTTGGGCGGCCAAAAACATTCAGTACTTC.

This clonotype showed up just a few times. V usage is TRBV20-1 and J usage is TRBJ2-3; TRBD2 is a possible D gene (6 bases). Germline CDR1 and CDR2: DFQATT and SNEGSKA (reference sequence). The CDR3 runs to 14 residues. The V end lost 7 bases, the J end lost 0 bases, and 14 bases lay between the germline ends. Here the CDR3 DNA reads TGCAGTGGGGACTGGGCCATTAGCACAGATACGCAGTATTTT. It encodes CSGDWAISTDTQYF.

This clonotype was recorded a few times. The genes are TRBV7-9 and TRBJ2-7, with unresolved D. The CDR3 runs to 14 residues. The germline gives CDR1 SEHNR, CDR2 FQNEAQ (reference sequence). The V end lost 2 bases, the J end lost 0 bases, and 8 bases lay between the germline ends. In DNA, the CDR3 is TGTGCCAGCAGCTTACATGACTCCTCCTACGAGCAGTACTTC. It is translated as CASSLHDSSYEQYF.

The chain carries TRBV7-9 and TRBJ1-2, with TRBD1 as a possible D gene (6 bases). Germline CDR1 is SEHNR and CDR2 is FQNEAQ (reference sequence). Trimming cost V 3 bases and J 2 bases, with 10 bases left between them. The CDR3 covers 14 residues. DNA of the CDR3: TGTGCCAGCAGCTTTACAGGGTCGAACTATGGCTACACCTTC. It yields the protein CASSFTGSNYGYTF.

The rearrangement joins TRBV29-1 to TRBJ2-1; D gene uncertain. The germline gives CDR1 SQVTM, CDR2 ANQGSEA. V was clipped by 8 bases and J by 8 bases, with 25 bases between them. The CDR3 spans 15 residues. For the CDR3, the DNA is TGCAGCATGGGGTTTTGGAAGCCAGTAGACGATGAGCAGTTCTTC. Protein: CSMGFWKPVDDEQFF.

The V and J genes are TRBV7-2 and TRBJ2-7, with D possibly matching TRBD1 (5 bases). The CDR3 runs 19 residues. Germline CDR1 and CDR2: SGHTA and FQGNSA. V lost 4 bases and J lost 0, with 25 bases in between. The CDR3 bases are TGTGCCAGCAGCTCTTCAAGCGTGACAGCTGGTCCGAGCTCCTACGAGCAGTACTTC. This encodes CASSSSSVTAGPSSYEQYF.

V is TRBV7-9 and J is TRBJ1-6; tentative D call: TRBD1 (6 bases). Germline V CDR1 and CDR2: SEHNR, FQNEAQ (reference sequence). The CDR3 contains 12 residues. V lost 4 bases and J lost 10, with 8 bases in between. CDR3 coding DNA: TGTGCCAGCAGCTCAGGGGAATCACCCCTCCACTTT. Residues: CASSSGESPLHF.

Comment on this clonotype: Given a much more abundant clone one base away, this may be a read error. The chain employs TRBV20-1 and TRBJ2-7, with D possibly being TRBD1 or TRBD2 (5 bases each). The J call may be faulty, since TRBJ2-5 better matches the DNA end. The CDR3 is 15 amino acids. Germline CDR1 DFQATT, CDR2 SNEGSKA (reference sequence). The CDR3 nucleotides are TGCAGTGCTAGAGTCGGGACGAACCCCCAAGTGACCCAGTACTTC. Its protein product is CSARVGTNPQVTQYF.

The chain has TRBV29-1 and TRBJ1-1; D is unresolved. The V gene lost 3 bases and the J gene lost 5 bases, with 10 bases spanning the gap. The CDR3 is 12 amino acids. Looked up from germline, CDR1 is SQVTM and CDR2 is ANQGSEA. DNA of the CDR3: TGCAGCGTTGACGGATGGGAGACTGAAGCTTTCTTT. As protein: CSVDGWETEAFF.

This sequence joins TRBV15 and TRBJ2-7; D call uncertain. Trimming stripped 1 base from V and 0 bases from J, with 16 bases between. The length of the CDR3 is 17 residues. The V gene's germline CDR1 is LNHNV and CDR2 YYDKDF (reference sequence). The CDR3 protein is CATSRVPRTESSYEQYF. The CDR3, as DNA: TGTGCCACCAGCAGAGTTCCCCGGACGGAGAGCTCCTACGAGCAGTACTTC.

The genes are TRBV5-1 and TRBJ2-3, with D tentatively TRBD1 or TRBD2 (5 bases each). Germline V gene lookup returns CDR1 SGHRS and CDR2 YFSETQ. The CDR3 covers 15 residues. Deletions cut 1 base from V and 0 bases from J, with 9 bases between. CDR3 region: CASSLSGQSTDTQYF. Here the CDR3 DNA reads TGCGCCAGCAGCTTGTCGGGGCAAAGCACAGATACGCAGTATTTT.

The chain couples TRBV5-1 to TRBJ2-1, with D perhaps matching TRBD2 (7 bases). V was shortened by 4 bases and J by 5 bases, with 19 bases between the two germline ends. The CDR3 has 16 amino acids. Germline-derived CDR1 and CDR2 are SGHRS and YFSETQ. This chain's CDR3 is CASSPRGGEGHNEQFF. CDR3 sequence (DNA): TGCGCCAGCAGCCCCCGAGGGGGGGAAGGACACAATGAGCAGTTCTTC.

This clonotype was recorded a few times. This chain links TRBV7-2 with TRBJ2-1; 15 bases match TRBD2. Germline CDR1 is SGHTA and CDR2 is FQGNSA. J gave up 4 bases and V 4 bases, and 5 bases lay outside the gene matches. The CDR3 length is 17 residues. CDR3 loop: CASSSAGLAGGYNEQFF. The CDR3, as DNA: TGTGCCAGCAGCTCAGCGGGACTAGCGGGGGGTTACAATGAGCAGTTCTTC.

The chain carries TRBV4-3 and TRBJ2-5, with D unresolved. The V gene's germline CDR1 is LGHNA and CDR2 YSLEER. V was shortened by 1 base and J by 2 bases, with 8 bases between the two germline ends. CDR3 length: 14 residues. The CDR3 sequence is CASSQVVGQETQYF. Here the CDR3 DNA reads TGCGCCAGCAGCCAAGTTGTGGGGCAAGAGACCCAGTACTTC.

The V and J genes are TRBV28 and TRBJ1-1; possible D gene TRBD1, 5 bases. This CDR3 spans 14 amino acids. Germline assignment: CDR1 MDHEN and CDR2 SYDVKM. Trimming removed 6 bases from V and 6 bases from J, with 17 bases in between. The CDR3 region has the DNA TGTGCCAGCAGAAGATTCCAGGGTCTCTCTGAAGCTTTCTTT. Its translation: CASRRFQGLSEAFF.

The rearrangement links TRBV12-3 or TRBV12-4 to TRBJ2-5; D is uncertain. The CDR3 has 12 amino acids. V lost 6 bases and J lost 5, with 10 bases in between. In DNA, the CDR3 is TGTGCCAGCAGCGTGTTAGGGGAGACCCAGTACTTC. Translating gives CASSVLGETQYF.

This clonotype was seen a few times. J is TRBJ2-7 and V is TRBV29-1; possibly TRBD1 or TRBD2 for D (5 bases each). Germline V CDR1 and CDR2: SQVTM, ANQGSEA. The CDR3 has 10 amino acids. V lost 4 bases and J lost 7, with 8 bases in between. CDR3 region: CSVVGVEQYF. CDR3 nucleotides: TGCAGCGTTGTGGGGGTGGAGCAGTACTTC.

This chain links TRBV20-1 with TRBJ2-4; D is unresolved. CDR1 is DFQATT, CDR2 SNEGSKA, per germline (reference sequence). V gave up 1 base and J gave up 6 bases, with 13 bases separating them. The CDR3 is made up of 14 amino acids. The CDR3 sequence is CSARVDRPPNIQYF. In DNA, the CDR3 is TGCAGTGCTAGAGTGGATCGGCCTCCAAACATTCAGTACTTC.

The chain uses TRBV12-3 or TRBV12-4 and TRBJ2-1, with 9 bases that match TRBD2. V lost 5 bases to trimming and J lost 6 bases; unmatched junction nucleotides: 5. This CDR3 is built from 14 residues. The CDR3 reads CASSTSGPSNEQFF. For the CDR3, the DNA is TGTGCCAGCAGTACTAGCGGGCCTTCCAATGAGCAGTTCTTC.

This chain joins TRBV3-1 and TRBJ2-1; D uncertain. Trimming stripped 0 bases from V and 0 bases from J, with 9 bases between. Germline CDR1 LGHDT, CDR2 YNNKEL (reference sequence). The length of the CDR3 is 16 residues. CDR3 DNA sequence: TGTGCCAGCAGCCAAGATCCTGGTAACTCCTACAATGAGCAGTTCTTC. It is translated as CASSQDPGNSYNEQFF.

The chain employs TRBV7-9 and TRBJ1-2; no firm D call. The germline gives CDR1 SEHNR, CDR2 FQNEAQ (reference sequence). The CDR3 is made up of 15 amino acids. Trimming removed 0 bases at V and 7 bases at J, with 15 bases between. The CDR3 nucleotides are TGTGCCAGCAGCTTAGCCGGGGAGGCAGCTGGTGGCTACACCTTC. It yields the protein CASSLAGEAAGGYTF.